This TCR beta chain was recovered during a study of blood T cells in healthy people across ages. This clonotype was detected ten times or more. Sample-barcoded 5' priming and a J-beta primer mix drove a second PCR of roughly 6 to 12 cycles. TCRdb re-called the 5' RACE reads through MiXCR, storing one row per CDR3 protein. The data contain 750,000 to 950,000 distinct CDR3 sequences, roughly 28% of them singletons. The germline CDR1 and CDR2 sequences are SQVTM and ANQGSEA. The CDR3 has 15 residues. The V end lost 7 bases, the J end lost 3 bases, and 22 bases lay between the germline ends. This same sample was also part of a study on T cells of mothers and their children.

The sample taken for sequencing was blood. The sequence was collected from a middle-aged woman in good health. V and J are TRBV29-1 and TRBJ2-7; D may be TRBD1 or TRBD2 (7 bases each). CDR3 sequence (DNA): TGCAGCGCCTCAATACTCAGGGGGGGTTACTACGAGCAGTACTTC. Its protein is CSASILRGGYYEQYF.